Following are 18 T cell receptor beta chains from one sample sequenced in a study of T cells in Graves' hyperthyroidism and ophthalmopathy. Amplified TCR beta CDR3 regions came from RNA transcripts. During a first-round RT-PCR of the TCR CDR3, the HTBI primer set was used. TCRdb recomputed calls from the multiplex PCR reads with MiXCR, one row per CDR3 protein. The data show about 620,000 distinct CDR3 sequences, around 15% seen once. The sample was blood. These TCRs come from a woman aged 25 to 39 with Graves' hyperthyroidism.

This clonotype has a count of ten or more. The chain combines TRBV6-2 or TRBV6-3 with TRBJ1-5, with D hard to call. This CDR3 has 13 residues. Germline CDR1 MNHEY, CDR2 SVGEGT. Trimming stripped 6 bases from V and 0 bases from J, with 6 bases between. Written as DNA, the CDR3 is TGTGCCAGCAGAAGAGATAGCAATCAGCCCCAGCATTTT. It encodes CASRRDSNQPQHF.

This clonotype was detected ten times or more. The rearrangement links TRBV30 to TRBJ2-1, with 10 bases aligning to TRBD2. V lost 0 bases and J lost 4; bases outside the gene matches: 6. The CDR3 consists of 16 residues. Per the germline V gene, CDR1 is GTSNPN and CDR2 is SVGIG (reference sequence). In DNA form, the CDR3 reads TGTGCCTGGAGTGTAGGGACTAGCGCTAAGTACAATGAGCAGTTCTTC. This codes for CAWSVGTSAKYNEQFF.

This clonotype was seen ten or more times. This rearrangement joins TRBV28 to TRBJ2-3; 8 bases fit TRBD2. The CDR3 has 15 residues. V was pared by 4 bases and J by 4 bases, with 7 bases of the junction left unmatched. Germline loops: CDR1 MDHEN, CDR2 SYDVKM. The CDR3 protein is CASSSKREIADTQYF. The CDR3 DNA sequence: TGTGCCAGCAGTTCCAAGCGGGAGATCGCAGATACGCAGTATTTT.

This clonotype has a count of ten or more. Written as DNA, the CDR3 is TGTGCCTGGAGTGGATCCGCTAAACTGTTTTTT. Its protein is CAWSGSAKLFF. The chain has TRBV30 and TRBJ1-4; D is unclear. V shed 1 base and J shed 11 bases, with 8 bases lying between them. The CDR3 covers 11 residues. Germline lookup yields CDR1 GTSNPN and CDR2 SVGIG (reference sequence).

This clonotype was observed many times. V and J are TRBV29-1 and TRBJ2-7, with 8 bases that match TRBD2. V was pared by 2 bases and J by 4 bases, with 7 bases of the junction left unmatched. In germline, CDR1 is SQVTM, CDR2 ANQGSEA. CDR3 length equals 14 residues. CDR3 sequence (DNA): TGCAGCGTTGAAATAGCGGGGAGACTTTACGAGCAGTACTTC. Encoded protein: CSVEIAGRLYEQYF.

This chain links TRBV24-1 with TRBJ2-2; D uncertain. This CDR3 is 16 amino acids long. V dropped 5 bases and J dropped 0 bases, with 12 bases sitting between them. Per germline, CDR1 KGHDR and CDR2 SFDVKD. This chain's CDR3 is CATSAAVPANTGELFF. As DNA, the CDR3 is TGTGCCACCAGTGCCGCAGTACCTGCGAACACCGGGGAGCTGTTTTTT.

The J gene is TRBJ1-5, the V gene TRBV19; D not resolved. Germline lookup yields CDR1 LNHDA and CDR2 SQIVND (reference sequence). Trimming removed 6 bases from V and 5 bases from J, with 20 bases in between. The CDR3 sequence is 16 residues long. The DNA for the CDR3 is TGTGCCAGTAGAAACGGACGGATCGACCTGGATCAGCCCCAGCATTTT. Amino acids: CASRNGRIDLDQPQHF.

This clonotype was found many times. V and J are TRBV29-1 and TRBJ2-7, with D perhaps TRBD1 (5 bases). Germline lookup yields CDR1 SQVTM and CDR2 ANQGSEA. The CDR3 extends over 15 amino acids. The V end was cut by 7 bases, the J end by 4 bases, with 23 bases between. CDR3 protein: CSATPAGSRAYEQYF. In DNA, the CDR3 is TGCAGCGCCACACCAGCAGGGTCACGGGCATACGAGCAGTACTTC.

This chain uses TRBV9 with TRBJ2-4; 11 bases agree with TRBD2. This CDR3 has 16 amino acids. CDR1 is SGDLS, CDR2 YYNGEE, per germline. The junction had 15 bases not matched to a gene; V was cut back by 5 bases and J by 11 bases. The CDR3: CASSDVLAGGIELQYF. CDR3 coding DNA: TGTGCCAGCAGTGATGTTTTAGCGGGAGGGATTGAACTTCAGTACTTC.

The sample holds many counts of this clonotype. In DNA form, the CDR3 reads TGTGCCAGCAGTGGAGATAGCCATGAGCAGTTCTTC. Its protein is CASSGDSHEQFF. The gene calls are TRBV2 and TRBJ2-1, with D unresolved. CDR1 is SNHLY and CDR2 is FYNNEI in the germline V gene. V lost 4 bases to trimming and J lost 8 bases, with 9 bases between them. This CDR3 region has 12 residues.

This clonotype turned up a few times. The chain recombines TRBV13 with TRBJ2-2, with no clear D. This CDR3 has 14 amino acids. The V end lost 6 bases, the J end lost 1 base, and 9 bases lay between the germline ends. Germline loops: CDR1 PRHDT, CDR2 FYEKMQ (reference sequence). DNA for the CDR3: TGTGCCAGCAGATTTTCTCTGAACACCGGGGAGCTGTTTTTT. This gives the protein CASRFSLNTGELFF.

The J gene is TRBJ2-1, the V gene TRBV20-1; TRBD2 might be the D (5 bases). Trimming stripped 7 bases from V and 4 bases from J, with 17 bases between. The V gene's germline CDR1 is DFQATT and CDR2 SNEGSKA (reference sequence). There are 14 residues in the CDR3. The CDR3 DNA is TGCAGTGTCGGACTTAGAAACACTTACAATGAGCAGTTCTTC. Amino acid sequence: CSVGLRNTYNEQFF.

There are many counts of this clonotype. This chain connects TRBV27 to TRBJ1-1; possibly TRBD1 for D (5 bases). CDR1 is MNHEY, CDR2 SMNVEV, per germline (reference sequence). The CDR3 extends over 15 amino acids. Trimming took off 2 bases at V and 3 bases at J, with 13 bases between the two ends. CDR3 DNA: TGTGCCAGCAGTTTAACTGGGGGAGCCTACACTGAAGCTTTCTTT. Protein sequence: CASSLTGGAYTEAFF.

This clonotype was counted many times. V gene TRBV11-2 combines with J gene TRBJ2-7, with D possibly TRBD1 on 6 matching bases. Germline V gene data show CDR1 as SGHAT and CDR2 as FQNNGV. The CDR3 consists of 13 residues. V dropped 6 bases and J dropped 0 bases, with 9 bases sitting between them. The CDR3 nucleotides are TGTGCCAGCAGGACAGGTAGCTCCTACGAGCAGTACTTC. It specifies CASRTGSSYEQYF.

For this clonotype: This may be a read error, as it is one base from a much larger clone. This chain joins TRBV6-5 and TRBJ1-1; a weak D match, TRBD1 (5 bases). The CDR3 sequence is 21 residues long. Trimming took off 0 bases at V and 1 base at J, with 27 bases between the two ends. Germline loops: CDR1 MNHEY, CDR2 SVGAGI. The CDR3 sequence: CASSYSGAASQAGMRNTEAFF. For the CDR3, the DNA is TGTGCCAGCAGTTACTCGGGCGCGGCTTCACAGGCGGGGATGAGGAACACTGAAGCTTTCTTT.

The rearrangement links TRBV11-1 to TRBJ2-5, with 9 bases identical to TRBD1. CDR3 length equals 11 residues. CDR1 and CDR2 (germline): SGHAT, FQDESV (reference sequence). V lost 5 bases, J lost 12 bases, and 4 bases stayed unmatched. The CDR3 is CASSPGTGKYF. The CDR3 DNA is TGTGCCAGCAGCCCAGGGACAGGGAAGTACTTC.

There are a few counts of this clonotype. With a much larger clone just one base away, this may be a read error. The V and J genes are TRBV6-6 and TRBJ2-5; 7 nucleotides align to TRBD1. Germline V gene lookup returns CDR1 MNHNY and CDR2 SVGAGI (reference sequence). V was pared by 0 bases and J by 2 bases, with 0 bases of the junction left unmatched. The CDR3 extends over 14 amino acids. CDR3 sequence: CASSYSTGQETQYF. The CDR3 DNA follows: TGTGCCAGCAGTTACTCGACAGGGCAAGAGACCCAGTACTTC.

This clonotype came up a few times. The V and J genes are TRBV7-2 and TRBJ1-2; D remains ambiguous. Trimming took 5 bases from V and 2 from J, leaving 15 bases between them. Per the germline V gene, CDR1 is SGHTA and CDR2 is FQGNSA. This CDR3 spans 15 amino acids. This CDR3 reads CASSAYRSGNYGYTF. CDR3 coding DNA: TGTGCCAGCAGCGCCTACAGATCAGGCAACTATGGCTACACCTTC.